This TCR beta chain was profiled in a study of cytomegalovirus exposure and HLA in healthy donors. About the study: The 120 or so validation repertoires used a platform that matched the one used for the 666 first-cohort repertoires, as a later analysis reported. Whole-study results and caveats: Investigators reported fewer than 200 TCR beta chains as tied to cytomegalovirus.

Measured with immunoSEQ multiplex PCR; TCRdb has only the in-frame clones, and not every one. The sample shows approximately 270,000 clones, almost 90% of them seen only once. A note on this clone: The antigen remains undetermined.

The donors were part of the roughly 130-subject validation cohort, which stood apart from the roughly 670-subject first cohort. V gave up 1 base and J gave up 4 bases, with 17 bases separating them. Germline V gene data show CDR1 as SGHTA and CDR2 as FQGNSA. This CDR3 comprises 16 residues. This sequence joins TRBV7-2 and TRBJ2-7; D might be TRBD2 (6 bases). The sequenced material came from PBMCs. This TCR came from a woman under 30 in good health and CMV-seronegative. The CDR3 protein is CASSLGSGVASYEQYV. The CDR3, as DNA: TGTGCCAGCAGCTTAGGATCGGGGGTAGCTTCTTACGAGCAGTACGTC.